These 11 T cell receptor beta chains originate from one sample sequenced in a study of cytomegalovirus exposure and HLA in healthy donors. PCR used 60 Vbeta primers and 13 Jbeta primers. The data were produced by immunoSEQ multiplex PCR, yet TCRdb's version contains in-frame clones alone and is incomplete. Here the sample spans under 130,000 clones, around 60% being singletons. Sequenced input: PBMCs. Receptors were obtained from a woman aged 45 to 65 in good health and CMV-seronegative.

The chain joins TRBV5-1 to TRBJ2-2, with 7 bases matching TRBD1. The CDR3 contains 16 residues. V shed 2 bases, J shed 7 bases, and the junction held 11 bases outside the gene matches. Germline V lookup: CDR1 SGHRS, CDR2 YFSETQ. CDR3 bases: TGCGCCAGCAGCTTAGGTCGAGGGGGCGTTGACGGGGAGCTGTTTTTT. Residues: CASSLGRGGVDGELFF.

The V gene is TRBV7-6, the J gene TRBJ1-1, with TRBD1 identical over 9 bases. Unmatched junction bases numbered 7, after V lost 4 bases and J lost 7 bases. The CDR3 runs to 14 residues. Germline-derived CDR1 and CDR2 are SGHVS and FNYEAQ. The CDR3 protein is CASSYDQGQGEAFF. In DNA, the CDR3 is TGTGCCAGCAGCTACGACCAGGGACAGGGTGAAGCTTTCTTT.

This clone showed up just a few times. The chain has TRBV27 and TRBJ2-1, with a tentative D call TRBD2 (6 bases). The CDR3 sequence is 16 residues long. Germline CDR1 MNHEY, CDR2 SMNVEV (reference sequence). The germline V and J ends were trimmed by 1 base and 3 bases, with 13 bases remaining between them. CDR3 nucleotides: TGTGCCAGCAGTTTATTCGGGGGAGGAAACTACAATGAGCAGTTCTTC. Amino acid sequence: CASSLFGGGNYNEQFF.

The gene calls are TRBV6-5 and TRBJ2-5, with D possibly being TRBD2 (5 bases). The length of the CDR3 is 15 residues. Germline CDR1 and CDR2: MNHEY and SVGAGI. Trimming left V 5 bases short and J 5 bases short, with 18 bases between. The CDR3 loop reads CASSPAGSRGETQYF. CDR3 nucleotide sequence: TGTGCCAGCAGTCCAGCCGGGTCCCGGGGTGAGACCCAGTACTTC.

The chain employs TRBV7-9 and TRBJ2-1; 7 positions agree with TRBD2. The CDR3 runs to 15 residues. With V trimmed by 8 bases and J by 6 bases, 13 bases remained unmatched. Germline lookup yields CDR1 SEHNR and CDR2 FQNEAQ (reference sequence). CDR3 DNA: TGTGCCAGCGAACTTGGTCAGGGAGGGTTCAATGAGCAGTTCTTC. Translated: CASELGQGGFNEQFF.

This chain connects TRBV5-1 to TRBJ2-1; maybe TRBD2 (5 bases). Germline V gene sequence: CDR1 SGHRS, CDR2 YFSETQ. V lost 4 bases to trimming and J lost 4 bases, with 24 bases between them. The CDR3 totals 18 residues. In DNA, the CDR3 is TGCGCCAGCAGCCTTTACGACACGACGGGGAGACTTTACAATGAGCAGTTCTTC. Translating it yields CASSLYDTTGRLYNEQFF.

The CDR3 region is CASSLVSGINEQYF. CDR3 nucleotide sequence: TGTGCCAGCAGCTTGGTTAGCGGGATTAACGAGCAGTACTTC. J is TRBJ2-7 and V is TRBV5-6; 8 nucleotides agree with TRBD2. The CDR3 extends over 14 amino acids. Germline trimming cut 0 bases from V and 5 bases from J; bases unmatched to any gene: 4. Germline V gives CDR1 SGHDT, CDR2 YYEEEE.

The chain links TRBV19 to TRBJ1-1, with D unclear. V lost 5 bases and J lost 4, with 11 bases in between. The V gene's germline CDR1 is LNHDA and CDR2 SQIVND (reference sequence). This CDR3 has 13 amino acids. The CDR3 spells CASSRQRGTEAFF. The CDR3 DNA reads as TGTGCCAGTAGTCGGCAACGAGGCACTGAAGCTTTCTTT.

This clone was seen once. The V call is TRBV7-3, the J call TRBJ1-1; tentative D call: TRBD1 (6 bases). Germline V gene data show CDR1 as SGHTA and CDR2 as FQGTGA. The CDR3 sequence is 13 residues long. The ends were cut back, 5 bases at V and 7 bases at J, with 14 bases in the middle. In nucleotides, the CDR3 is TGTGCCAGCAGCGCCTCACAGGGCGGTGAAGCTTTCTTT. It yields the protein CASSASQGGEAFF.

This chain uses TRBV4-3 with TRBJ1-1; D is ambiguous. Looked up from germline, CDR1 is LGHNA and CDR2 is YSLEER. The germline V and J ends were trimmed by 0 bases and 8 bases, with 13 bases remaining between them. The CDR3 sequence is 14 residues long. The CDR3 nucleotides read TGCGCCAGCAGCCAAGATTTTGAGGGCCGGGAAGCTTTCTTT. Residues: CASSQDFEGREAFF.

The CDR3 DNA sequence: TGTGCCAGTAGACCCCGGGACAGACTCTACGAGCAGTACTTC. Translated: CASRPRDRLYEQYF. This rearrangement joins TRBV19 to TRBJ2-7; 7 nucleotides align to TRBD1. CDR1 and CDR2 (germline): LNHDA, SQIVND (reference sequence). V lost 6 bases and J lost 3; bases outside the gene matches: 8. The CDR3 covers 14 residues.